Below, 6 T cell receptor beta chains from the same sample are listed, as sequenced in a study of cytomegalovirus exposure and HLA in healthy donors. PCR amplification relied on 60 Vbeta primers (plus 13 Jbeta primers). The assay was immunoSEQ multiplex PCR, and TCRdb's table has in-frame clones only and misses some. The sample records 100,000 to 150,000 clones, 78% being singletons. The specimen was PBMCs. All receptors come from a woman between 35 and 50 years old in good health and CMV-seronegative.

This clone was seen just once. The chain employs TRBV21-1 and TRBJ1-2; TRBD1 was called by the table and not checked on the DNA. TRBV21-1 has pseudogene status. The CDR3 runs to 10 residues. In DNA, the CDR3 is TGTGCCACAGGGGGCGGTGGCTACACCTTC. Its translation is CATGGGGYTF.

This clone has more than one count but fewer than ten. The chain links TRBV7-6 to TRBJ1-6; 7 positions agree with TRBD1. The CDR3 runs to 14 residues. Germline CDR1 reads SGHVS; CDR2 reads FNYEAQ. The V gene end was trimmed by 5 bases and the J gene end by 5 bases; junction bases not matched to a gene: 3. As DNA, the CDR3 is TGTGCCAGCAGCGGGGACAGCAATAATTCACCCCTCCACTTT. Amino acid sequence: CASSGDSNNSPLHF. The variable domain in full, with the rest retrieved from reference TRBV7-6 and TRBJ1-6, is GAGVSQSPRYKVTKRGQDVALRCDPISGHVSLYWYRQALGQGPEFLTYFNYEAQQDKSGLPNDRFSAERPEGSISTLTIQRTEQRDSAMYRCASSGDSNNSPLHFGNGTRLTVT.

The genes are TRBV5-1 and TRBJ1-2; D call uncertain. The germline CDR1 and CDR2 sequences are SGHRS and YFSETQ. This CDR3 contains 12 residues. Between the trimmed V and J ends, which lost 0 bases and 3 bases, there was a span of 3 bases. In nucleotides, the CDR3 is TGCGCCAGCAGCTTGGCGGACTATGGCTACACCTTC. Translating gives CASSLADYGYTF. Supplemented by reference TRBV5-1 and TRBJ1-2, the full variable domain reads KAGVTQTPRYLIKTRGQQVTLSCSPISGHRSVSWYQQTPGQGLQFLFEYFSETQRNKGNFPGRFSGRQFSNSRSEMNVSTLELGDSALYLCASSLADYGYTFGSGTRLTVV.

The V call is TRBV30, the J call TRBJ1-2; 8 positions match TRBD1. There are 19 residues in the CDR3. Germline CDR1 is GTSNPN and CDR2 is SVGIG (reference sequence). Germline trimming cut 1 base from V and 2 bases from J; bases unmatched to any gene: 18. CDR3 sequence reads: CAWSASLTPSRGLNYGYTF. The DNA of the CDR3 is TGTGCCTGGAGTGCGTCACTCACGCCCTCCAGGGGGCTAAACTATGGCTACACCTTC.

The chain employs TRBV2 and TRBJ1-5; maybe TRBD1 (5 bases). Looked up from germline, CDR1 is SNHLY and CDR2 is FYNNEI. The germline V and J ends were trimmed by 1 base and 3 bases, with 10 bases remaining between them. The CDR3 extends over 15 amino acids. The CDR3 region is CASSEEGLDNQPQHF. In nucleotides, the CDR3 is TGTGCCAGCAGTGAAGAGGGACTCGACAATCAGCCCCAGCATTTT.

V and J are TRBV27 and TRBJ2-5; 7 nucleotides line up with TRBD1. The CDR3 totals 12 residues. V was pared by 6 bases and J by 3 bases, with 1 base of the junction left unmatched. Germline V lookup: CDR1 MNHEY, CDR2 SMNVEV (reference sequence). CDR3 coding DNA: TGTGCCAGCAGAACAGGGGAAGAGACCCAGTACTTC. The encoded protein is CASRTGEETQYF.